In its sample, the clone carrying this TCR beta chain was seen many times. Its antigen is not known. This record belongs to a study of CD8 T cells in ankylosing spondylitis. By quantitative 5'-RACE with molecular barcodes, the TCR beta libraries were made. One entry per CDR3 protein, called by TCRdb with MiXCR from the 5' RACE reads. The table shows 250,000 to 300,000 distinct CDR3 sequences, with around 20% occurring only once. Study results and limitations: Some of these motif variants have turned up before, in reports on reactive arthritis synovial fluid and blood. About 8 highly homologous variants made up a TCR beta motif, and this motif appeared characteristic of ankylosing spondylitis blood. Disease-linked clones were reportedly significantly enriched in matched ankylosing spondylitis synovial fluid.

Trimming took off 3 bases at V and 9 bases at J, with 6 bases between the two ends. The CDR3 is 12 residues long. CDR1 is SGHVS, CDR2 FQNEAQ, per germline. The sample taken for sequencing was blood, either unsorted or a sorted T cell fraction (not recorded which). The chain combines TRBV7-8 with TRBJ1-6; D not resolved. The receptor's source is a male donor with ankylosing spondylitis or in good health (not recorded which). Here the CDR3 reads CASSLARSPLHF. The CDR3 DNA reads TGTGCCAGCAGCTTGGCGCGTTCACCCCTCCACTTT.